Included here is one T cell receptor (beta chain) sequence, with context. Clones were sequenced by immunoSEQ multiplex PCR, and TCRdb holds only the in-frame ones, with some missing. The data hold tens of thousands of clones, with around 84% observed a single time. This CDR3 contains 16 residues. V lost 5 bases and J lost 1, with 14 bases in between. Per germline, CDR1 SSHAT and CDR2 FNYEAQ (reference sequence). These data belong to a study of blood T cell repertoires in COVID-19. On the study more broadly: Both acute and convalescent COVID-19 samples were obtained from the United States, Italy and Spain.

The chain carries TRBV7-7 and TRBJ2-2; D possibly corresponds to TRBD1 (6 bases). Sequencing was done on a sample of peripheral blood. The sequence derives from a man at least 80 years old with active COVID-19. The DNA of the CDR3 is TGTGCCAGCAGCCTTAGGGACACCAAGAACACCGGGGAGCTGTTTTTT. Translating it yields CASSLRDTKNTGELFF.